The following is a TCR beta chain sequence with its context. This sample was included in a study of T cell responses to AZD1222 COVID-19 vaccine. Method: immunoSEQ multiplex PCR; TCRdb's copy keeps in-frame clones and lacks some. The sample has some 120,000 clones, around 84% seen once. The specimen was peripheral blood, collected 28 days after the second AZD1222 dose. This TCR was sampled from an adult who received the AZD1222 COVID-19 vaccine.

CDR3 region: CASSDRESEAFF. The CDR3 DNA sequence: TGTGCCAGCAGCGACAGGGAATCTGAAGCTTTCTTT. J is TRBJ1-1 and V is TRBV13; 7 bases are a match to TRBD1. The V gene end was trimmed by 5 bases and the J gene end by 6 bases; junction bases not matched to a gene: 3. The CDR3 runs 12 residues. Per germline, CDR1 PRHDT and CDR2 FYEKMQ (reference sequence).